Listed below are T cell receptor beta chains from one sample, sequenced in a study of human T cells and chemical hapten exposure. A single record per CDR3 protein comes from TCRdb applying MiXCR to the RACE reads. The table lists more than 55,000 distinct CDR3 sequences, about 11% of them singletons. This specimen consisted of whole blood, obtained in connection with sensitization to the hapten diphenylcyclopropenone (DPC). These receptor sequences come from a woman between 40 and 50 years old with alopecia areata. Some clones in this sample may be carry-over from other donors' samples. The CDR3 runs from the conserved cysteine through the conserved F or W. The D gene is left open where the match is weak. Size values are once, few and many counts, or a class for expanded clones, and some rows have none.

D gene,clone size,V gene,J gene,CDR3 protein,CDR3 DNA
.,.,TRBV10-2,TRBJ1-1,CASSFSGEWTEAFF,TGCGCCAGCAGTTTTTCAGGGGAGTGGACTGAAGCTTTCTTT
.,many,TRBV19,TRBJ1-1,CASSMWQTNTEAFF,TGTGCCAGTAGTATGTGGCAGACGAACACTGAAGCTTTCTTT
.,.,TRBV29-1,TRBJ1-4,CSVEVAGFNEKLFF,TGCAGCGTTGAAGTCGCGGGTTTTAATGAAAAACTGTTTTTT
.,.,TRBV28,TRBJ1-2,CASSNYMYGYTF,TGTGCCAGCAGTAACTACATGTATGGCTACACCTTC
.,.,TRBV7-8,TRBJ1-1,CASSSEAGPVNTEAFF,TGTGCCAGCAGCAGTGAGGCGGGGCCTGTGAACACTGAAGCTTTCTTT
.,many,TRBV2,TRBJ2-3,CASSERTATSTDTQYF,TGTGCCAGCAGTGAACGTACCGCGACTAGCACAGATACGCAGTATTTT
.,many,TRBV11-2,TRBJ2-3,CASSSARRTIGTDTQYF,TGTGCCAGCAGCTCAGCCCGGCGTACAATTGGGACAGATACGCAGTATTTT
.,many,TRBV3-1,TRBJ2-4,CASSPTGLGKLAKNIQYF,TGTGCCAGCAGCCCGACCGGACTGGGGAAGTTAGCCAAAAACATTCAGTACTTC
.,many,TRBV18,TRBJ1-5,CASSPVGGVDQPQHF,TGTGCCAGCTCACCAGTCGGCGGGGTTGATCAGCCCCAGCATTTT
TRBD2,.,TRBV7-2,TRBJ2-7,CASSSTGSGRAFWGYEQYF,TGTGCCAGCAGCTCAACCGGTAGCGGGAGAGCTTTTTGGGGGTACGAGCAGTACTTC
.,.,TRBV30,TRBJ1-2,CAWSVPGHVYGYTF,TGTGCCTGGAGTGTCCCCGGACACGTATATGGCTACACCTTC
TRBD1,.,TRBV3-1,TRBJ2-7,CASSQTAPGQLGKKEQYF,TGTGCCAGCAGCCAAACCGCACCGGGACAGTTAGGAAAAAAAGAGCAGTACTTC
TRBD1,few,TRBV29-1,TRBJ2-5,CSAGQGAKETQYF,TGCAGCGCGGGACAGGGGGCAAAAGAGACCCAGTACTTC